This T cell receptor beta chain emerged from a study of blood T cell repertoires in COVID-19. The V and J ends lost 0 bases and 5 bases respectively, with 11 bases between them. The CDR3 consists of 15 residues. CDR1 is SGDLS, CDR2 YYNGEE, per germline. In the original processing: Counts of nucleated cells, estimated from reference gene primer amplification, were obtained. Clones were read by immunoSEQ multiplex PCR, and TCRdb kept only the in-frame ones, dropping some. From that table come the V and J calls and clone size; the DNA was used to work out D and trimming. The top ten hold less than 5.5% of the sample, which has about 200,000 clones, roughly 84% seen once.

The chain uses TRBV9 and TRBJ2-2; D possibly corresponds to TRBD2 (5 bases). The source is an elderly woman with acute or convalescent COVID-19. Sample: peripheral blood. The CDR3 DNA follows: TGTGCCAGCAGCGTAGAGAGTTGGGAGACCGGGGAGCTGTTTTTT. Protein sequence: CASSVESWETGELFF.